Below, 19 T cell receptor beta chains from the same sample are listed, as sequenced in a study of blood T cell repertoires in COVID-19. Measured with immunoSEQ multiplex PCR; TCRdb has only the in-frame clones, and not every one. This table holds roughly 190,000 clones, around 82% found once. What was sequenced was PBMCs or T cells enriched from blood (not recorded which). Receptor source: a woman in her sixties or seventies with acute COVID-19.

This sequence joins TRBV19 and TRBJ2-3, with D possibly being TRBD1 (7 bases). V was cut by 7 bases and J by 4 bases, with 18 bases left in between. The germline gives CDR1 LNHDA, CDR2 SQIVND (reference sequence). This CDR3 comprises 15 residues. CDR3 amino acids: CASTYGGRGADTQYF. The CDR3 nucleotides read TGTGCCAGTACCTATGGGGGCAGGGGGGCAGATACGCAGTATTTT.

The J gene is TRBJ1-2, the V gene TRBV27, with 8 bases identical to TRBD1. V trimming: 1 base; J trimming: 7 bases; junction bases outside the gene matches: 8. CDR1 and CDR2 from the germline V gene are MNHEY and SMNVEV (reference sequence). The CDR3 length is 15 residues. CDR3 sequence: CASSLYRGVGGGYTF. The CDR3 DNA is TGTGCCAGCAGTTTATACAGGGGGGTCGGGGGTGGCTACACCTTC.

The CDR3 sequence is CASRGGRVYNEQFF. Here the CDR3 DNA reads TGTGCCAGCAGAGGCGGGAGGGTTTACAATGAGCAGTTCTTC. The chain joins TRBV6-6 to TRBJ2-1; 9 positions agree with TRBD2. The CDR3 consists of 14 residues. The germline V gene encodes CDR1 MNHNY and CDR2 SVGAGI (reference sequence). The J segment lost 4 bases and the V segment lost 6 bases, leaving 4 bases of the junction unmatched.

This chain connects TRBV6-5 to TRBJ2-7; TRBD2 matches at 7 bases. Looked up from germline, CDR1 is MNHEY and CDR2 is SVGAGI. The trim removed 0 bases at V and 7 bases at J, leaving 6 bases unmatched. The CDR3 extends over 14 amino acids. CDR3 sequence reads: CASSYSMGEGEQYV. In DNA, the CDR3 is TGTGCCAGCAGTTACTCGATGGGGGAGGGAGAGCAGTACGTC.

This chain links TRBV7-2 with TRBJ2-2; a possible D gene is TRBD1 (6 bases). This CDR3 comprises 16 residues. Looked up from germline, CDR1 is SGHTA and CDR2 is FQGNSA. V was clipped by 2 bases and J by 7 bases, with 17 bases between them. The DNA of the CDR3 is TGTGCCAGCAGCTTACAGGGGCCCGTTGATCTCGGGGAGCTGTTTTTT. It yields the protein CASSLQGPVDLGELFF.

The V and J genes are TRBV7-6 and TRBJ2-1, with D hard to call. This CDR3 comprises 16 residues. Germline CDR1 is SGHVS and CDR2 is FNYEAQ. V was pared by 2 bases and J by 0 bases, with 11 bases between. In DNA form, the CDR3 reads TGTGCCAGCAGCTTACAAGGCGGCCCCTCCTACAATGAGCAGTTCTTC. It encodes CASSLQGGPSYNEQFF.

The V gene is TRBV6-5, the J gene TRBJ1-2; D may be TRBD1 (6 bases). Germline CDR1 reads MNHEY; CDR2 reads SVGAGI. Trimming shortened V by 8 bases and J by 4 bases, and 20 bases separated the two germline ends. This CDR3 spans 15 amino acids. Here the CDR3 DNA reads TGTGCCAGCCGAATATCGGGACACCAAAGCTATGGCTACACCTTC. Its translation is CASRISGHQSYGYTF.

CDR3 DNA: TGTGCCACCAGTGCGGGACCGACCCCGGGACAGAGAAACACTGAAGCTTTCTTT. Its protein product is CATSAGPTPGQRNTEAFF. The chain has TRBV24-1 and TRBJ1-1, with 7 bases lining up with TRBD1. The CDR3 sequence is 18 residues long. CDR1 and CDR2 from the germline V gene are KGHDR and SFDVKD. The V and J ends lost 5 bases and 2 bases, in that order; junction bases with no gene match: 16.

This clone was counted ten times or more. V is TRBV12-3 or TRBV12-4 and J is TRBJ2-5; D is undetermined. Trimming cost V 5 bases and J 2 bases, with 6 bases left between them. This CDR3 is built from 12 residues. DNA of the CDR3: TGTGCCAGCAGTCCCGTTCAAGAGACCCAGTACTTC. Amino acid sequence: CASSPVQETQYF.

This clone is a singleton in its sample. This chain connects TRBV19 to TRBJ1-1; 7 nucleotides align to TRBD1. There are 15 residues in the CDR3. With V trimmed by 7 bases and J by 1 base, 9 bases remained unmatched. Germline CDR1 LNHDA, CDR2 SQIVND (reference sequence). The chain's CDR3 is CASNLGQTPNTEAFF. The CDR3 DNA reads TGTGCCAGTAACTTGGGACAGACTCCGAACACTGAAGCTTTCTTT. The entire variable domain, with the rest obtained from reference TRBV19 and TRBJ1-1, is as follows: DGGITQSPKYLFRKEGQNVTLSCEQNLNHDAMYWYRQDPGQGLRLIYYSQIVNDFQKGDIAEGYSVSREKKESFPLTVTSAQKNPTAFYLCASNLGQTPNTEAFFGQGTRLTVV.

The chain has TRBV2 and TRBJ1-6; the match to TRBD1 covers 7 bases. Looked up from germline, CDR1 is SNHLY and CDR2 is FYNNEI. The CDR3 sequence is 15 residues long. V lost 8 bases to trimming and J lost 4 bases; unmatched junction nucleotides: 8. The CDR3 here is CASSGQWNYNSPLHF. CDR3 DNA sequence: TGTGCCAGCTCGGGACAGTGGAATTATAATTCACCCCTCCACTTT.

The rearrangement links TRBV19 to TRBJ1-5, with 8 bases identical to TRBD1. V lost 5 bases to trimming and J lost 4 bases; unmatched junction nucleotides: 4. Germline loops: CDR1 LNHDA, CDR2 SQIVND (reference sequence). The CDR3 is 14 amino acids. Here the CDR3 reads CASSVGTGNQPQHF. For the CDR3, the DNA is TGTGCCAGTAGTGTAGGGACAGGTAATCAGCCCCAGCATTTT.

This clone was counted a single time. The chain uses TRBV4-1 and TRBJ1-2; possibly TRBD1 for D (6 bases). V was clipped by 1 base and J by 8 bases, with 11 bases between them. In germline, CDR1 is MGHRA, CDR2 YSYEKL. The CDR3 is made up of 13 amino acids. The CDR3 DNA reads as TGCGCCAGCAGCCAAGCAGGGGTTGGGGGCTACACCTTC. Protein product: CASSQAGVGGYTF.

The rearrangement uses TRBV11-2 and TRBJ2-2; 9 positions agree with TRBD1. There are 17 residues in the CDR3. Germline CDR1 SGHAT, CDR2 FQNNGV. J was trimmed by 3 bases and V by 1 base; bases with no gene match: 6. The CDR3 coding sequence is TGTGCCAGCAGCTTAGGGGACAGGGTGTGGGACACCGGGGAGCTGTTTTTT. Residues: CASSLGDRVWDTGELFF.

V is TRBV4-3 and J is TRBJ1-2; tentative D call: TRBD1 (6 bases). The CDR3 has 16 amino acids. V lost 1 base to trimming and J lost 4 bases, with 16 bases between them. CDR1 LGHNA and CDR2 YSLEER come from the germline V gene. CDR3 in amino acids: CASSQVFPGAFYGYTF. The CDR3 nucleotides are TGCGCCAGCAGCCAAGTATTCCCAGGGGCGTTCTATGGCTACACCTTC.

The rearrangement joins TRBV15 to TRBJ1-2, with D possibly matching TRBD1 (5 bases). The CDR3 runs to 15 residues. CDR1 LNHNV and CDR2 YYDKDF come from the germline V gene (reference sequence). V lost 8 bases to trimming and J lost 5 bases, with 21 bases between them. CDR3 coding DNA: TGTGCCACCGGGCGGCAGGGCCACTTTGGTTATGGCTACACCTTC. Its protein is CATGRQGHFGYGYTF. Supplemented by reference TRBV15 and TRBJ1-2, the full variable domain reads DAMVIQNPRYQVTQFGKPVTLSCSQTLNHNVMYWYQQKSSQAPKLLFHYYDKDFNNEADTPDNFQSRRPNTSFCFLDIRSPGLGDTAMYLCATGRQGHFGYGYTFGSGTRLTVV.

The chain has TRBV10-3 and TRBJ1-5, with 9 bases that match TRBD1. J was trimmed by 6 bases and V by 6 bases; bases with no gene match: 15. CDR1 is ENHRY and CDR2 is SYGVKD in the germline V gene. The CDR3 totals 17 residues. The CDR3 spells CAISPGLGQGFGQPQHF. CDR3 DNA: TGTGCCATCAGCCCAGGTCTGGGACAGGGATTTGGTCAGCCCCAGCATTTT.

This clone came up a few times. At the DNA level, this CDR3 is encoded by other sequences in the same sample as well. V usage is TRBV2 and J usage is TRBJ2-1; D uncertain. The CDR3 covers 11 residues. From germline, CDR1 is SNHLY and CDR2 FYNNEI. Trimming took off 5 bases at V and 4 bases at J, with 3 bases between the two ends. CDR3 DNA sequence: TGTGCCAGCAGTCTGTACAATGAGCAGTTCTTC. Translation gives CASSLYNEQFF.

Only one count was recorded for this clone. This rearrangement joins TRBV10-2 to TRBJ2-3; 10 positions match TRBD2. Germline CDR1 WSHSY, CDR2 SAAADI. V lost 6 bases, J lost 0 bases, and 0 bases stayed unmatched. The CDR3 runs 14 residues. The CDR3 nucleotides read TGCGCCAGCAGAGCGGGGGGGAGCACAGATACGCAGTATTTT. Translated, it gives CASRAGGSTDTQYF.